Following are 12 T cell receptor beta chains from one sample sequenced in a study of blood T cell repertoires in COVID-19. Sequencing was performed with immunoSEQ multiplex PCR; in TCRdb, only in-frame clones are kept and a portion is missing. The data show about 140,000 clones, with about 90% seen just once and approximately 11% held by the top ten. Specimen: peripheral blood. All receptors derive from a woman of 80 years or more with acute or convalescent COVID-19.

CDR3 DNA: TGTGCCAGCAGTGAAAGCGGGAGCTTGTACCAAGAGACCCAGTACTTC. Its translation is CASSESGSLYQETQYF. This chain uses TRBV6-1 with TRBJ2-5; 8 positions match TRBD2. The CDR3 covers 16 residues. Germline CDR1 and CDR2: MNHNS and SASEGT. The ends lost 2 bases at V and 0 bases at J; junction bases unmatched: 5.

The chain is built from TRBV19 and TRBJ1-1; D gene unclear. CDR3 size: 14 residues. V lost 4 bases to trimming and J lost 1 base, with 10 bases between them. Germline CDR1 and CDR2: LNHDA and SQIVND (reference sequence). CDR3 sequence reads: CASSRQSPNTEAFF. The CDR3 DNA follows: TGTGCCAGTAGTAGACAAAGTCCGAACACTGAAGCTTTCTTT.

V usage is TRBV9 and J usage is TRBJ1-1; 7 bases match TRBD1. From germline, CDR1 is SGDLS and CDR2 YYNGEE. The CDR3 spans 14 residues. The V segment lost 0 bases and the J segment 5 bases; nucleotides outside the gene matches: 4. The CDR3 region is CASSVEGAWTEAFF. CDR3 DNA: TGTGCCAGCAGCGTAGAGGGGGCTTGGACTGAAGCTTTCTTT.

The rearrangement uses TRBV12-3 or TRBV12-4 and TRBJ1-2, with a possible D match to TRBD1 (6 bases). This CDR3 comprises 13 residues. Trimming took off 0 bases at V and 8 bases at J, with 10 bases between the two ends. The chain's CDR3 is CASSLATGQGYTF. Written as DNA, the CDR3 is TGTGCCAGCAGTTTAGCGACAGGCCAAGGCTACACCTTC.

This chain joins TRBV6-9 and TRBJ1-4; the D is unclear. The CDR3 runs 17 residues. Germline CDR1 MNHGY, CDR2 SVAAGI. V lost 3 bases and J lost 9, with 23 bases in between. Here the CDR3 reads CASSYYRGLLVRKKLFF. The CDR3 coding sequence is TGTGCCAGCAGTTACTACCGGGGTCTTTTAGTCAGGAAAAAACTGTTTTTT.

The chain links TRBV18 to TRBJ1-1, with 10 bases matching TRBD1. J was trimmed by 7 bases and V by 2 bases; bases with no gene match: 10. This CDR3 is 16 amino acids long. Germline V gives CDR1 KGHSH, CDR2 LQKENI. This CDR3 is CASSPSPTGGDGEAFF. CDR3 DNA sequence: TGTGCCAGCTCACCATCCCCGACAGGGGGCGATGGTGAAGCTTTCTTT.

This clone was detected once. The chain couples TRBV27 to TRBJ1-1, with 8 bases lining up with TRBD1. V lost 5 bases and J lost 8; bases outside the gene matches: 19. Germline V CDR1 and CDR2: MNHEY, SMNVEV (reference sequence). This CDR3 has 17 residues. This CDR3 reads CASSPKPSTTGAFEAFF. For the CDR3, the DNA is TGTGCCAGCAGTCCCAAACCTTCGACGACAGGGGCCTTCGAAGCTTTCTTT.

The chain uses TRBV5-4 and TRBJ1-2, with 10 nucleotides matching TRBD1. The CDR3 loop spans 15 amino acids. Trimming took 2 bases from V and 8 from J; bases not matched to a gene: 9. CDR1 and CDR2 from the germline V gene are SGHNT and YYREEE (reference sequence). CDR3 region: CASSFWTGGMGGYTF. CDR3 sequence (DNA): TGTGCCAGCAGCTTTTGGACAGGGGGAATGGGCGGCTACACCTTC. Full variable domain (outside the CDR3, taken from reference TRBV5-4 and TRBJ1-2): ETGVTQSPTHLIKTRGQQVTLRCSSQSGHNTVSWYQQALGQGPQFIFQYYREEENGRGNFPPRFSGLQFPNYSSELNVNALELDDSALYLCASSFWTGGMGGYTFGSGTRLTVV.

The CDR3 loop reads CASSFDGTAYQPQHF. The DNA for the CDR3 is TGTGCCAGCAGCTTCGACGGGACAGCCTATCAGCCCCAGCATTTT. The J gene is TRBJ1-5, the V gene TRBV5-5; 7 nucleotides match TRBD1. Germline assignment: CDR1 SGHKS and CDR2 YYEKEE (reference sequence). With V trimmed by 2 bases and J by 5 bases, 7 bases remained unmatched. This CDR3 contains 15 residues.

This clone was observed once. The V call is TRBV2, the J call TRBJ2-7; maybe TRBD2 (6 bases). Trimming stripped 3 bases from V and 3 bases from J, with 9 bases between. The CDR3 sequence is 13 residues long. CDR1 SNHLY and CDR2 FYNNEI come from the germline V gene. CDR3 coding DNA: TGTGCCAGCAGTGAGGAGGGGTACTACGAGCAGTACTTC. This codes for CASSEEGYYEQYF.

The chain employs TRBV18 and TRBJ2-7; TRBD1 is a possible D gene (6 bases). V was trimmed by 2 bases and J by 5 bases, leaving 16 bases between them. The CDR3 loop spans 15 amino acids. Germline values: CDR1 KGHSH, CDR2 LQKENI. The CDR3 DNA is TGTGCCAGCTCACCATCCAGACAGGTGAAAAACGAGCAGTACTTC. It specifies CASSPSRQVKNEQYF.

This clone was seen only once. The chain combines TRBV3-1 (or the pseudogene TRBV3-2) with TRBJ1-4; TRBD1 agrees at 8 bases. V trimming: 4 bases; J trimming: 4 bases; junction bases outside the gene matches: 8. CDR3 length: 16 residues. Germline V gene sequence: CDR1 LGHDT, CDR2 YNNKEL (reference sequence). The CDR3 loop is CASSPLRTGHNEKLFF. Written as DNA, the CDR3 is TGTGCCAGCAGCCCGTTACGGACAGGGCATAATGAAAAACTGTTTTTT.